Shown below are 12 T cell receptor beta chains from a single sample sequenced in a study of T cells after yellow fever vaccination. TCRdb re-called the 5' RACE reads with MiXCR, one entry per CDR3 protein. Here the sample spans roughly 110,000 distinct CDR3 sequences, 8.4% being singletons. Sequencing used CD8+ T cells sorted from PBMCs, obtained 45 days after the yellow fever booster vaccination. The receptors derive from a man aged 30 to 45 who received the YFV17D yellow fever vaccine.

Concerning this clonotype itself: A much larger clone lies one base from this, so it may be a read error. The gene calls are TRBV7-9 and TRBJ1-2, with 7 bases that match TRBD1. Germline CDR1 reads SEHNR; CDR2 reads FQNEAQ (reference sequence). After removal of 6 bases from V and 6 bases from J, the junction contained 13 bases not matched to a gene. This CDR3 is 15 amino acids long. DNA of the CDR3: TGTGCCAGCAGTTCGGTCAGGGGAGGGGGCGATGGCTACACCTTC. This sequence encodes CASSSVRGGGDGYTF.

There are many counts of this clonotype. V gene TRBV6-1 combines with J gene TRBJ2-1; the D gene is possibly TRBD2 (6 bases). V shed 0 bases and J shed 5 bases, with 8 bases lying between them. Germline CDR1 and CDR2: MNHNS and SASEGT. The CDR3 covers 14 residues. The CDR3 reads CASSEALANNEQFF. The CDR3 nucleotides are TGTGCCAGCAGTGAAGCGCTAGCGAACAATGAGCAGTTCTTC.

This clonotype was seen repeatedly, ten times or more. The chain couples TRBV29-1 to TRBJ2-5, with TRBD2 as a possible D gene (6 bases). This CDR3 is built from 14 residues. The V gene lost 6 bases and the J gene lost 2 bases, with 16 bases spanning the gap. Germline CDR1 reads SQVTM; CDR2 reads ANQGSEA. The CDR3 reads CSVASREHQETQYF. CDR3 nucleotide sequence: TGCAGCGTAGCGAGCCGGGAGCATCAAGAGACCCAGTACTTC.

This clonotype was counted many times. The CDR3 DNA follows: TGTGCCAGCAGCCTAATAACGGGGAACCAAGAGACCCAGTACTTC. Translation: CASSLITGNQETQYF. This chain joins TRBV7-3 and TRBJ2-5, with a tentative D call TRBD2 (5 bases). The CDR3 totals 15 residues. V was shortened by 5 bases and J by 0 bases, with 13 bases between the two germline ends. Germline V gene sequence: CDR1 SGHTA, CDR2 FQGTGA.

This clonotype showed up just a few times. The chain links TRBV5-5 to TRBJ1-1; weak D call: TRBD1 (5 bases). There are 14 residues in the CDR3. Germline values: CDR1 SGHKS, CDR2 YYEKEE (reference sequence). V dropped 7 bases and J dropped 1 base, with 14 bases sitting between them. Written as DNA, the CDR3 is TGTGCCAGCGGGCCAGGGTGGGGGAACACTGAAGCTTTCTTT. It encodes CASGPGWGNTEAFF.

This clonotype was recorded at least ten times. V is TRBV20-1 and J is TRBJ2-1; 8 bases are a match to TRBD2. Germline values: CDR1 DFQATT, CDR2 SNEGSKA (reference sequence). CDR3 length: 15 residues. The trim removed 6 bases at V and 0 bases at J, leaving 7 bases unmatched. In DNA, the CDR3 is TGCAGTGCACTTAGCGGGGCCCGCTCCTACAATGAGCAGTTCTTC. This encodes CSALSGARSYNEQFF.

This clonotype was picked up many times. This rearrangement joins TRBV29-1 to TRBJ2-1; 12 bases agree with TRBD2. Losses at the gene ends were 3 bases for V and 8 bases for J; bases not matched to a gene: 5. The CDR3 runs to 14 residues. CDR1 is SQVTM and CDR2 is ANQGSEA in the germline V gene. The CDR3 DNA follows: TGCAGCGTTGATGAACTAGCGGGAGGCCATGAGCAGTTCTTC. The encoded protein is CSVDELAGGHEQFF.

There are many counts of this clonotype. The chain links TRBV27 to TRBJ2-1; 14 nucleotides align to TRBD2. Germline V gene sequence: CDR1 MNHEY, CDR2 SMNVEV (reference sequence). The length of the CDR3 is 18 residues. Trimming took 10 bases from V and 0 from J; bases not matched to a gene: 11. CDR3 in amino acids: CATTRVTSGRASYNEQFF. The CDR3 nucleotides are TGTGCCACCACCAGAGTGACTAGCGGGAGGGCCTCCTACAATGAGCAGTTCTTC.

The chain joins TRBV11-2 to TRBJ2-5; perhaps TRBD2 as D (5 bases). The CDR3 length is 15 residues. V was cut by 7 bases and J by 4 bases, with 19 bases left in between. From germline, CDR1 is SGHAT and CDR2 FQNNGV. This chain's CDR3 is CASTSTRAGGETQYF. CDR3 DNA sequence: TGTGCCAGCACCTCCACGAGGGCAGGAGGAGAGACCCAGTACTTC.

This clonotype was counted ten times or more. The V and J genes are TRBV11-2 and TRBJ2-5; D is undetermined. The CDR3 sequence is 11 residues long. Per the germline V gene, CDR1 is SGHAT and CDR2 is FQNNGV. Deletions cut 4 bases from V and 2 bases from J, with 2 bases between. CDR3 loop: CASSWQETQYF. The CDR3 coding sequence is TGTGCCAGCAGCTGGCAAGAGACCCAGTACTTC.

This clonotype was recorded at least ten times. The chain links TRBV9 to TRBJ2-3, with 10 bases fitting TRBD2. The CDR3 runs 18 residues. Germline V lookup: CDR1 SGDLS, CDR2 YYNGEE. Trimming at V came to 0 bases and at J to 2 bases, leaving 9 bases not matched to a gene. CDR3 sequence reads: CASSVEELAGGITDTQYF. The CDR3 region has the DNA TGTGCCAGCAGCGTAGAGGAGTTAGCGGGAGGTATCACAGATACGCAGTATTTT.

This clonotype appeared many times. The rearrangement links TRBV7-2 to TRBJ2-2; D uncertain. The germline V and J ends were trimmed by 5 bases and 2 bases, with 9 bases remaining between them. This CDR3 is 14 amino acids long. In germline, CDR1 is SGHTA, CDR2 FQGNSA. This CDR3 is CASSLDPNTGELFF. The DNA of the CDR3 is TGTGCCAGCAGCCTAGACCCTAACACCGGGGAGCTGTTTTTT.